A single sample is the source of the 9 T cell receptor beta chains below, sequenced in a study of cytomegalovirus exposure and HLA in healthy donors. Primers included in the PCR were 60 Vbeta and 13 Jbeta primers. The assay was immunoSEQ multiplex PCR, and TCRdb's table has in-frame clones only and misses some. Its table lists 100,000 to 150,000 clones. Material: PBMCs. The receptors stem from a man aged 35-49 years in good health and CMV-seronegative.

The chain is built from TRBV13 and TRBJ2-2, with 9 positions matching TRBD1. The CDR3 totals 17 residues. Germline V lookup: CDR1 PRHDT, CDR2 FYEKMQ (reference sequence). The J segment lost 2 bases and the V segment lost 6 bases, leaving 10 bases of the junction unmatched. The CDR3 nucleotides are TGTGCCAGCAGTACTCCGCTGGACAGGGGAAACACCGGGGAGCTGTTTTTT. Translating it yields CASSTPLDRGNTGELFF.

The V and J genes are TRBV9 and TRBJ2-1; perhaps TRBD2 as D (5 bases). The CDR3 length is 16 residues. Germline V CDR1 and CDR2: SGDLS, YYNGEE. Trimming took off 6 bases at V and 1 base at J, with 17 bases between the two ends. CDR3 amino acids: CASTPRADGSYNEQFF. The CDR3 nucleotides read TGTGCCAGCACTCCCCGAGCGGACGGGTCCTACAATGAGCAGTTCTTC.

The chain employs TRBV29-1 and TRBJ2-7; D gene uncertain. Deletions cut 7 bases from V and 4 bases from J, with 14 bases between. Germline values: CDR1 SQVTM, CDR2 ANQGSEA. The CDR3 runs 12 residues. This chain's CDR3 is CSAKTGFYEQYF. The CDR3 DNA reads TGCAGCGCGAAGACGGGTTTTTACGAGCAGTACTTC.

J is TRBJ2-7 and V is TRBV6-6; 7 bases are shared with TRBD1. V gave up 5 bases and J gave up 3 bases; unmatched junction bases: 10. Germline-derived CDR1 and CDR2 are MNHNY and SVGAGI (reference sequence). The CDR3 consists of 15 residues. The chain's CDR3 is CASSGERDSFYEQYF. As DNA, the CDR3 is TGTGCCAGCAGTGGGGAGAGGGACAGCTTCTACGAGCAGTACTTC.

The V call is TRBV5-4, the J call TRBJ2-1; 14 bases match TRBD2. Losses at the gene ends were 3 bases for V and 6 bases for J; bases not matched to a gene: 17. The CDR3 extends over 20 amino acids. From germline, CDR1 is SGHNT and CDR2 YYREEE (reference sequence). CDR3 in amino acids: CASSYRLGTGLAGVGNEQFF. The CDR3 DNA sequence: TGTGCCAGCAGCTATCGTTTAGGGACGGGACTAGCGGGAGTGGGCAATGAGCAGTTCTTC.

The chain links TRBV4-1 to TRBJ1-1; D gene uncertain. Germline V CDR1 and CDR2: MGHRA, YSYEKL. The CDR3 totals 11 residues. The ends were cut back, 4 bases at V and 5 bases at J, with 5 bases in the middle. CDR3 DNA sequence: TGCGCCAGCAGCCGGGAGACTGAAGCTTTCTTT. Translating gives CASSRETEAFF.

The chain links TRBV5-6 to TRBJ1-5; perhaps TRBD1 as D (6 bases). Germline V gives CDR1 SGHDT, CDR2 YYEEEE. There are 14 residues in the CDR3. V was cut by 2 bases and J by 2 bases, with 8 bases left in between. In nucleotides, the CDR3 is TGTGCCAGCAGCTTAGGACAGCGCAATCAGCCCCAGCATTTT. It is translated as CASSLGQRNQPQHF.

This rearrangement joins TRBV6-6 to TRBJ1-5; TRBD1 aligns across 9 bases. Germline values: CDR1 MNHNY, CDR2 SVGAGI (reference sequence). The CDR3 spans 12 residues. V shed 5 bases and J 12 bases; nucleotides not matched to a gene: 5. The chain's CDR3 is CASSQPGQGQHF. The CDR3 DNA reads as TGTGCCAGCAGTCAACCGGGACAGGGCCAGCATTTT.

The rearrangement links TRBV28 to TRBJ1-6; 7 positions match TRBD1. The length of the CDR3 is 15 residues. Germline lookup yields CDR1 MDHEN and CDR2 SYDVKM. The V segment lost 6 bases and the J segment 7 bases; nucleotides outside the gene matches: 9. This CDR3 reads CASRPGGTVNSPLHF. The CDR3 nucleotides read TGTGCCAGCAGGCCCGGCGGGACAGTAAATTCACCCCTCCACTTT.